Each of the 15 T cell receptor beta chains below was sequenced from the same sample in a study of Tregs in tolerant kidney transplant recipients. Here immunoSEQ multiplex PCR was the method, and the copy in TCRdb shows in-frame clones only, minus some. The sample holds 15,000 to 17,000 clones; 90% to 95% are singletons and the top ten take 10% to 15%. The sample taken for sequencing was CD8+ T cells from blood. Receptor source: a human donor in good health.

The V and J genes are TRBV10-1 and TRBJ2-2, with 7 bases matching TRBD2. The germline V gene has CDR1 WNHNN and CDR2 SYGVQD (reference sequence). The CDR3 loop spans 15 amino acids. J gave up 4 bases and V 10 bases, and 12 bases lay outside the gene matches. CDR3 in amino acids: CATMGREPTTGELFF. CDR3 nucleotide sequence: TGCGCCACCATGGGGCGGGAGCCAACCACCGGGGAGCTGTTTTTT.

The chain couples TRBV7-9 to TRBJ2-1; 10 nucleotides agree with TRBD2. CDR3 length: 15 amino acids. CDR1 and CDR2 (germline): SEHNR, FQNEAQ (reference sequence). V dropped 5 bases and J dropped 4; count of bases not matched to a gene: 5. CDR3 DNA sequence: TGTGCCAGCAGCAAACTAGCGGGAACATACAATGAGCAGTTCTTC. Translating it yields CASSKLAGTYNEQFF.

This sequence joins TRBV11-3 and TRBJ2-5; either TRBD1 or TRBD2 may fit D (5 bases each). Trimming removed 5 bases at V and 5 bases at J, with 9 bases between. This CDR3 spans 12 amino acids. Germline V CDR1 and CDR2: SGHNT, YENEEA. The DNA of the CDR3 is TGTGCCAGCAGCACATGGGGGGAGACCCAGTACTTC. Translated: CASSTWGETQYF.

The CDR3 DNA reads TGTGCCAGCAGTGAAAGCGGGCCATCGCGGGCGGGTACGCAGTATTTT. Translating gives CASSESGPSRAGTQYF. V is TRBV2 and J is TRBJ2-3; tentative D call: TRBD2 (6 bases). Trimming cost V 2 bases and J 8 bases, with 20 bases left between them. The CDR3 is made up of 16 amino acids. CDR1 and CDR2 from the germline V gene are SNHLY and FYNNEI.

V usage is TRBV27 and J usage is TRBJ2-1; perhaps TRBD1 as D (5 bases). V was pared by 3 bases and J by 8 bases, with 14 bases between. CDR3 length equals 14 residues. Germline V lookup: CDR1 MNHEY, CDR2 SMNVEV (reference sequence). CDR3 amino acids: CASSLLGLLDEQFF. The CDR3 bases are TGTGCCAGCAGTTTGTTGGGGCTACTGGATGAGCAGTTCTTC.

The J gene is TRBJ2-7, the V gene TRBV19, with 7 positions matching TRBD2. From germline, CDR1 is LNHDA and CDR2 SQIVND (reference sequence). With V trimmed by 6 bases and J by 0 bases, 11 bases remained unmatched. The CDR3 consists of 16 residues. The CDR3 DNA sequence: TGTGCCAGTAGCTCGGGGGGTTTAAGGAGCTCCTACGAGCAGTACTTC. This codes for CASSSGGLRSSYEQYF.

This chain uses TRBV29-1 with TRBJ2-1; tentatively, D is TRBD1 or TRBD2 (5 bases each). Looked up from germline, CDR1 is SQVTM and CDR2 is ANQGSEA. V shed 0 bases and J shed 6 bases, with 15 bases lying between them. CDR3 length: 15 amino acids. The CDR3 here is CSVEDPNKRGNEQFF. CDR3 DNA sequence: TGCAGCGTTGAAGATCCCAATAAGAGGGGCAATGAGCAGTTCTTC.

The CDR3 nucleotides read TGTGCCAGCAGTCGTCCCGGGACAGGGGACGGGGACCAAGAGACCCAGTACTTC. It is translated as CASSRPGTGDGDQETQYF. This sequence joins TRBV2 and TRBJ2-5, with 10 bases lining up with TRBD1. The J segment lost 0 bases and the V segment lost 5 bases, leaving 12 bases of the junction unmatched. CDR3 length: 18 amino acids. Per the germline V gene, CDR1 is SNHLY and CDR2 is FYNNEI.

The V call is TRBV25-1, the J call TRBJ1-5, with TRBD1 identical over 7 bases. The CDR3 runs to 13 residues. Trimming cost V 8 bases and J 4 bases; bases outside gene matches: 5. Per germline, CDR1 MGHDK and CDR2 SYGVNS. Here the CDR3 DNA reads TGTGCCAGCGCAGGGGGTTCGAATCAGCCCCAGCATTTT. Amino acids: CASAGGSNQPQHF.

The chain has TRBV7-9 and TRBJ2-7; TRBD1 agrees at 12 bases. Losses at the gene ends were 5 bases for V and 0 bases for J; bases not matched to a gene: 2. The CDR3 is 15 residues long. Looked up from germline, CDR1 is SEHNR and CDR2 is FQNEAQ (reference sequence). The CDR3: CASSPGQGASYEQYF. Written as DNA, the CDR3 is TGTGCCAGCAGCCCGGGACAGGGGGCCTCCTACGAGCAGTACTTC.

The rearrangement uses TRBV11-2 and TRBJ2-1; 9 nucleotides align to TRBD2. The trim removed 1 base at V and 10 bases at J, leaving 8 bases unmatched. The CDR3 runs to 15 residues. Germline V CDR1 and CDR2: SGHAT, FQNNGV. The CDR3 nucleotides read TGTGCCAGCAGCTTAGTGGCGGGAGGGCCTAACGAGCAGTTCTTC. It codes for CASSLVAGGPNEQFF. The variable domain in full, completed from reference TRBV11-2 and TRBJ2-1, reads EAGVAQSPRYKIIEKRQSVAFWCNPISGHATLYWYQQILGQGPKLLIQFQNNGVVDDSQLPKDRFSAERLKGVDSTLKIQPAKLEDSAVYLCASSLVAGGPNEQFFGPGTRLTVL.

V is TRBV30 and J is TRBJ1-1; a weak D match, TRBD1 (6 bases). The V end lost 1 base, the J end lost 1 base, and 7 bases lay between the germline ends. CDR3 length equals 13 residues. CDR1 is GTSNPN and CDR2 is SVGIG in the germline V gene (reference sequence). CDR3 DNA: TGTGCCTGGAGTGGACAGGAGAACACTGAAGCTTTCTTT. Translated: CAWSGQENTEAFF. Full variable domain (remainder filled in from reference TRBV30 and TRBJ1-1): SQTIHQWPATLVQPVGSPLSLECTVEGTSNPNLYWYRQAAGRGLQLLFYSVGIGQISSEVPQNLSASRPQDRQFILSSKKLLLSDSGFYLCAWSGQENTEAFFGQGTRLTVV.

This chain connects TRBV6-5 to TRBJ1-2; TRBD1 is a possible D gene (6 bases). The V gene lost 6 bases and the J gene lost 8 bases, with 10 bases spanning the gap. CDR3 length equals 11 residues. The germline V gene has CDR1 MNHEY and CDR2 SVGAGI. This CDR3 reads CASRTGSGYTF. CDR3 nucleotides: TGTGCCAGCAGAACAGGGTCCGGCTACACCTTC.

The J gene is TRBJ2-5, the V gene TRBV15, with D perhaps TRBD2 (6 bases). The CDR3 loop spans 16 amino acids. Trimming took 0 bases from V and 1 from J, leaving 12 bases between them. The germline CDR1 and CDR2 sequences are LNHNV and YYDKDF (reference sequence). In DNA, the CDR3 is TGTGCCACCAGCAGAGACTGGCTAGCGTCCCAAGAGACCCAGTACTTC. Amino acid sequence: CATSRDWLASQETQYF.

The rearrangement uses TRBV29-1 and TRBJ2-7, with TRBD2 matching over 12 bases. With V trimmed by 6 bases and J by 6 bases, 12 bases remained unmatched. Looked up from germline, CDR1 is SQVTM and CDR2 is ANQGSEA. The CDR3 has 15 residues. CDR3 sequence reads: CSVQSLAGGPLEQYF. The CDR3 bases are TGCAGCGTACAGTCCCTAGCGGGAGGGCCCCTCGAGCAGTACTTC.